A selection of T cell receptor beta chains follows, all from one sample in a study of Ad26.COV2.S vaccination and SARS-CoV-2 variants. Method: immunoSEQ multiplex PCR; TCRdb's copy keeps in-frame clones and lacks some. Among around 350,000 clones listed, roughly 81% were seen once. The specimen was peripheral blood, collected in a trial of Ad26.COV2.S vaccine versus placebo. These receptors came from a person between 18 and 59 years old who received the Ad26.COV2.S COVID-19 vaccine or a placebo. Each CDR3 is given with its conserved first and last residue. D genes are given only for firm matches. Expanded clones get a size class; other rows say once, few or many, or leave the size out.

d_call	v_call	j_call	clone_size	cdr3_nt	cdr3_aa
TRBD1	TRBV11-2	TRBJ1-2	.	TGTGCCAGCCTAGGCCCAGGGGGCGACTATGGCTACACCTTC	CASLGPGGDYGYTF
.	TRBV18	TRBJ2-5	.	TGTGCCAGCTCCCCGCTGGGAGACCAAGAGACCCAGTACTTC	CASSPLGDQETQYF
.	TRBV9	TRBJ2-3	.	TGTGCCAGCAGCGTAAGGGGGGTTTTTAGCACAGATACGCAGTATTTT	CASSVRGVFSTDTQYF
TRBD1	TRBV9	TRBJ1-2	once	TGTGCCAGCAGGGACAGGGGGGATGGCTACACCTTC	CASRDRGDGYTF
.	TRBV18	TRBJ2-2	.	TGTGCCAGCTCACCAAGGACAGCGAACACCGGGGAGCTGTTTTTT	CASSPRTANTGELFF
TRBD1	TRBV6-6	TRBJ1-1	.	TGTGCCAGCAGTAGAGGGACAGGGCTTGAAGCTTTCTTT	CASSRGTGLEAFF
.	TRBV18	TRBJ2-5	.	TGTGCCAGCTCACCGGGCCTCCCCGGAGCCCAAGAGACCCAGTACTTC	CASSPGLPGAQETQYF
.	TRBV27	TRBJ1-1	.	TGTGCCAGCAATCGGGGGGGGAACACTGAAGCTTTCTTT	CASNRGGNTEAFF
TRBD2	TRBV9	TRBJ2-2	.	TGTGCCAGCAACCCCCGGGGGGGGCCGGGGACCGGGGAGCTGTTTTTT	CASNPRGGPGTGELFF
.	TRBV6-4	TRBJ2-3	.	TGTGCCAGCAGTGACTCCCCCACCGATACGCAGTATTTT	CASSDSPTDTQYF
.	TRBV11-2	TRBJ1-1	.	TGTGCCAGCAGCTTATTACTGACAGATAAAGCTTTCTTT	CASSLLLTDKAFF
.	TRBV15	TRBJ2-7	few	TGTGCCACCAGCAGAGATAATCAGGTGCAGTACTTC	CATSRDNQVQYF
.	TRBV5-6	TRBJ2-1	.	TGTGCCAGCAGCTTATCAGGGCCTGAGCAGTTCTTC	CASSLSGPEQFF
TRBD1	TRBV9	TRBJ1-1	.	TGTGCCAGCAGCCCGACAGGGTTCTTCACTGAAGCTTTCTTT	CASSPTGFFTEAFF
.	TRBV19	TRBJ2-2	.	TGTGCCAGTAGTATGGGGCTCCCCGGAACCGGGGAGCTGTTTTTT	CASSMGLPGTGELFF
TRBD1	TRBV4-1	TRBJ2-7	.	TGCGCCAGCAGCCAAGTCCATGGACAGGGAAACGAGCAGTACTTC	CASSQVHGQGNEQYF
.	TRBV4-3	TRBJ1-5	once	TGCGCCAGCAGCCAAGACTTTTCACAGGCCACCCATCAGCCCCAGCATTTT	CASSQDFSQATHQPQHF
.	TRBV24-1	TRBJ2-2	.	TGTGCCACCAGTGATTCGCGGGACACTTACACCGGGGAGCTGTTTTTT	CATSDSRDTYTGELFF
.	TRBV9	TRBJ2-3	.	TGTGCCAGCAGCGTAGGGAGCTTACTTAGCACAGATACGCAGTATTTT	CASSVGSLLSTDTQYF
.	TRBV6-5	TRBJ2-7	.	TGTGCCAGCAGTTACGGACTGAACCCCTACGAGCAGTACTTC	CASSYGLNPYEQYF
.	TRBV14	TRBJ2-7	.	TGTGCCAGCAGCCCCCACCAATTCTCCTACGAGCAGTACTTC	CASSPHQFSYEQYF
TRBD2	TRBV19	TRBJ2-7	.	TGTGCCAGTAGTAAGTTGGCGGGACTAGCGGGAGGTCCCTACGAGCAGTACTTC	CASSKLAGLAGGPYEQYF
TRBD2	TRBV6-5	TRBJ2-3	.	TGTGCCAGCAGTTACTCGAGCGGGGGACGGGATACGCAGTATTTT	CASSYSSGGRDTQYF
.	TRBV19	TRBJ1-5	many	TGTGCCAGTAATCCAAGGGGGTTGGGCAATCAGCCCCAGCATTTT	CASNPRGLGNQPQHF
.	TRBV7-2	TRBJ2-4	once	TGTGCCAGCAGCTTACACTCCGGGGCCAAAAACATTCAGTACTTC	CASSLHSGAKNIQYF
TRBD2	TRBV28	TRBJ2-1	.	TGTGCCAGCAGTTTCCGCCGGGAGGATGAGCAGTTCTTC	CASSFRREDEQFF
TRBD2	TRBV5-6	TRBJ2-7	.	TGTGCCAGCAGCGGGGAGGGGTACGAGCAGTACTTC	CASSGEGYEQYF
TRBD1	TRBV9	TRBJ1-4	many	TGTGCCAGCAGCCCTCGACAGGGACGTGGTGAAAAACTGTTTTTT	CASSPRQGRGEKLFF
TRBD2	TRBV2	TRBJ2-7	once	TGTGCCAGCACCGATGGACTAGCGAGCTCCTACGAGCAGTACTTC	CASTDGLASSYEQYF
TRBD1	TRBV6-4	TRBJ1-5	.	TGTGCCAGCAGTGAACGACAATTCGGACAGGGGAATAGCTTAGGTCAGCCCCAGCATTTT	CASSERQFGQGNSLGQPQHF
.	TRBV30	TRBJ2-1	.	TGTGCCTGGATCAGGGGGGATCAGAACAATGAGCAGTTCTTC	CAWIRGDQNNEQFF
TRBD1	TRBV7-9	TRBJ1-1	.	TGTGCCAGCAGCCCAGGACAGGGGTCTGGGTCTGAAGCTTTCTTT	CASSPGQGSGSEAFF
TRBD1	TRBV18	TRBJ2-7	.	TGTGCCAGCTCACCAGATCCGGACAGGGTTGGCGAGCAGTACTTC	CASSPDPDRVGEQYF
.	TRBV6-5	TRBJ2-4	.	TGTGCCAGCAAAAATACAAGGGACATTCAGTACTTC	CASKNTRDIQYF
TRBD2	TRBV28	TRBJ2-1	once	TGTGCCAGCAGTTTACGTTTTTTTGGCGGGAGACCTTACAATGAGCAGTTCTTC	CASSLRFFGGRPYNEQFF
TRBD2	TRBV5-1	TRBJ2-1	once	TGCGCCACCCAGCGGGAGGGCCGGGGTGGGAATGAGCAGTTCTTC	CATQREGRGGNEQFF
.	TRBV3-1/TRBV3-2	TRBJ2-7	.	TGTGCCAGCAGCCATCAAAATGGTGTCGAGCAGTACTTC	CASSHQNGVEQYF
.	TRBV6-1	TRBJ1-3	.	TGTGCCAGCAGTGAAGCATGGAGTTTTGGAAACACCATATATTTT	CASSEAWSFGNTIYF
TRBD1	TRBV28	TRBJ1-1	.	TGTGCCAGCAGTTTACACCCGGGACAGCTGAACACTGAAGCTTTCTTT	CASSLHPGQLNTEAFF
.	TRBV4-1	TRBJ1-1	.	TGCGCCAGCAGCCAAGAAGGTAGTCCCAGGCTGAACACTGAAGCTTTCTTT	CASSQEGSPRLNTEAFF
.	TRBV2	TRBJ2-5	few	TGTGCCAGCAGTTACAACTGGCTCCCGCCCCAAGAGACCCAGTACTTC	CASSYNWLPPQETQYF
.	TRBV21-1	TRBJ2-2	.	TGTGCCAGCAGCAAAGCAGCGGGAGACACCGGGGAGCTGTTTTTT	CASSKAAGDTGELFF
.	TRBV2	TRBJ2-7	.	TGTGCCAGCAGTTCGTCCGGGAACGAGCAGTACTTC	CASSSSGNEQYF
TRBD2	TRBV11-2	TRBJ2-5	few	TGTGCCAGCAGCTTATTGCCCGGGACTACCAAAGAGACCCAGTACTTC	CASSLLPGTTKETQYF
.	TRBV7-6	TRBJ2-5	once	TGTGCCAGCAGGAATCAGGTGGGGGAGACCCAGTACTTC	CASRNQVGETQYF
.	TRBV24-1	TRBJ1-5	.	TGTGCCACCAGTGTGGGGAACAATCAGCCCCAGCATTTT	CATSVGNNQPQHF
TRBD1	TRBV30	TRBJ1-1	.	TGTGCCTGGAGTACGGGACAGGGGATCACTGAAGCTTTCTTT	CAWSTGQGITEAFF
.	TRBV18	TRBJ2-2	once	TGTGCCAGCTCACTTAAGAACACCGGGGAGCTGTTTTTT	CASSLKNTGELFF
.	TRBV29-1	TRBJ1-1	.	TGCAGCGTTGTGGGGTTTAATGAAGCTTTCTTT	CSVVGFNEAFF